The sequence of this TCR beta chain was determined in a study of beta chain features in type 1 diabetes. Only a few counts were recorded for this clone. Its antigen is still unknown. Trimming took off 2 bases at V and 2 bases at J, with 7 bases between the two ends. Germline loops: CDR1 MNHEY, CDR2 SVGAGI. The CDR3 is 13 amino acids. The study reverse transcribed the entire isolated RNA, so it sequenced expressed TCRB transcripts. Measured with immunoSEQ multiplex PCR; TCRdb has only the in-frame clones, and not every one. The sample yields just over 600,000 clones, roughly 16% seen once. General study results and limits: Patients showed naive, central memory and Treg TCRB repertoires that appeared more similar than those of healthy donors.

The V and J genes are TRBV6-5 and TRBJ2-7, with TRBD1 as a possible D gene (6 bases). The sequencing sample was made of naive CD4+ T cells from blood. This receptor was identified in a man aged 18 to 29 in good health. CDR3 in DNA: TGTGCCAGCAGTTACCAGGGGCCCTACGAGCAGTACTTC. Amino acids: CASSYQGPYEQYF.